The next 24 T cell receptor beta chains were all read from a single sample in a study of T cells expressing NK-cell markers. TCRdb reprocessed the 5' RACE reads and keeps a single row for each CDR3 protein, giving no DNA. Here the sample table reports about 190,000 distinct CDR3 sequences. Specimen: blood T cells: a sorted CD56 or NKG2C T cell subset, CD4+ or CD8+ T cells, or bulk PBMC T cells (not recorded which). These receptors originate from a man between 18 and 69 years old in good health.

The chain joins TRBV19 to TRBJ1-5; the TCRdb call, TRBD1, lacks DNA for checking. The V gene's germline CDR1 is LNHDA and CDR2 SQIVND (reference sequence). The CDR3 has 18 amino acids. This chain's CDR3 is CASSIHLAGTGAHQPQHF.

The gene calls are TRBV4-2 and TRBJ1-5; lacking DNA, the TRBD1 call made by TCRdb goes unchecked. Germline V gene sequence: CDR1 LGHNA, CDR2 YNFKEQ. This CDR3 comprises 15 residues. This CDR3 reads CASSQDGDINQPQHF.

The gene calls are TRBV11-2 and TRBJ2-7; TCRdb outputs TRBD1, but without DNA this stays unchecked. CDR1 SGHAT and CDR2 FQNNGV come from the germline V gene. This CDR3 comprises 15 residues. The CDR3 region is CASSPPGIGAYEQYF.

J is TRBJ2-3 and V is TRBV9; as DNA is missing, the TRBD2 call by TCRdb cannot be tested. CDR1 is SGDLS, CDR2 YYNGEE, per germline. The CDR3 is 15 residues long. The CDR3: CASSVGSGVGDTQYF.

The chain recombines TRBV7-8 with TRBJ2-3; lacking DNA, the TRBD1 call made by TCRdb goes unchecked. Germline V gene data show CDR1 as SGHVS and CDR2 as FQNEAQ. This CDR3 has 14 amino acids. The CDR3 reads CASTPDRSTDTQYF. Filled out from reference TRBV7-8 and TRBJ2-3, the complete variable domain reads GAGVSQSPRYKVAKRGQDVALRCDPISGHVSLFWYQQALGQGPEFLTYFQNEAQLDKSGLPSDRFFAERPEGSVSTLKIQRTQQEDSAVYLCASTPDRSTDTQYFGPGTRLTVL.

V usage is TRBV27 and J usage is TRBJ2-1. Germline V gene data show CDR1 as MNHEY and CDR2 as SMNVEV (reference sequence). The CDR3 totals 13 residues. The CDR3 spells CASSLSAHNEQFF.

The J gene is TRBJ1-1, the V gene TRBV20-1; TCRdb lists TRBD1, though no DNA is available to test this call. CDR3 length: 15 residues. CDR1 DFQATT and CDR2 SNEGSKA come from the germline V gene (reference sequence). The CDR3 reads CSAREGTGMNTEAFF.

The V gene is TRBV14, the J gene TRBJ2-2. This CDR3 is built from 15 residues. Germline lookup yields CDR1 SGHDN and CDR2 FVKESK. This CDR3 is CASSQWTTATGELFF.

The chain joins TRBV7-2 to TRBJ2-3; lacking DNA, the TRBD1 call made by TCRdb goes unchecked. The CDR3 totals 16 residues. The germline V gene has CDR1 SGHTA and CDR2 FQGNSA. CDR3 amino acids: CASSLGGQEDTDTQYF. The full variable domain, completed using reference TRBV7-2 and TRBJ2-3, is GAGVSQSPSNKVTEKGKDVELRCDPISGHTALYWYRQSLGQGLEFLIYFQGNSAPDKSGLPSDRFSAERTGGSVSTLTIQRTQQEDSAVYLCASSLGGQEDTDTQYFGPGTRLTVL.

The chain employs TRBV27 and TRBJ2-2; there is no DNA to check the TCRdb D call of TRBD2. The CDR3 has 16 residues. The germline CDR1 and CDR2 sequences are MNHEY and SMNVEV (reference sequence). CDR3 sequence: CASSLFLASDTGELFF.

V is TRBV11-1 and J is TRBJ2-1; the D call from TCRdb, TRBD1, cannot be confirmed without DNA. The length of the CDR3 is 15 residues. Per the germline V gene, CDR1 is SGHAT and CDR2 is FQDESV (reference sequence). The CDR3 is CASSLRQGAVDEQFF.

The chain carries TRBV6-2 or TRBV6-3 and TRBJ2-3. This CDR3 comprises 12 residues. Per germline, CDR1 MNHEY and CDR2 SVGEGT. CDR3 region: CASSYDLDTQYF.

CDR3 residues: CASSYLTGDNEQFF. The chain links TRBV6-5 to TRBJ2-1; TCRdb names TRBD1, which stays unverified in the absence of DNA. The V gene's germline CDR1 is MNHEY and CDR2 SVGAGI. CDR3 size: 14 residues.

The chain employs TRBV10-3 and TRBJ2-1; the D call from TCRdb, TRBD2, cannot be confirmed without DNA. CDR1 ENHRY and CDR2 SYGVKD come from the germline V gene. The CDR3 spans 14 residues. CDR3 protein: CAIRYEGLAFEQFF.

V and J are TRBV5-4 and TRBJ1-6; TCRdb outputs TRBD1, but without DNA this stays unchecked. The CDR3 is made up of 15 amino acids. Germline CDR1 is SGHNT and CDR2 is YYREEE (reference sequence). The CDR3 region is CASSWGAGAYSPLHF.

CDR3 sequence reads: CASSLGLARAGHEQYF. The chain is built from TRBV12-3 or TRBV12-4 and TRBJ2-7; TCRdb returns TRBD2, unconfirmable since there is no DNA. This CDR3 comprises 16 residues.

The chain links TRBV20-1 to TRBJ1-1; TCRdb reports TRBD1, a call that lacks DNA to check it against. Germline V lookup: CDR1 DFQATT, CDR2 SNEGSKA (reference sequence). The CDR3 is 18 amino acids. CDR3 sequence reads: CSAREGGMGRLEGLEAFF.

The chain uses TRBV13 and TRBJ1-1; TCRdb selects TRBD1, and the lack of DNA leaves this call unchecked. Per the germline V gene, CDR1 is PRHDT and CDR2 is FYEKMQ (reference sequence). The CDR3 consists of 17 residues. The chain's CDR3 is CASSLTRHGAGDTEAFF.

The rearrangement links TRBV2 to TRBJ2-5. Germline assignment: CDR1 SNHLY and CDR2 FYNNEI. The CDR3 runs 15 residues. CDR3 in amino acids: CASSHPTLYQETQYF.

The chain is built from TRBV2 and TRBJ2-3; TCRdb lists TRBD2, though no DNA is available to test this call. In germline, CDR1 is SNHLY, CDR2 FYNNEI. CDR3 size: 19 residues. The CDR3: CASSDDVGLADSSTDTQYF.

This chain connects TRBV29-1 to TRBJ1-2. Germline CDR1 reads SQVTM; CDR2 reads ANQGSEA. The CDR3 totals 11 residues. CDR3: CSVVGLSGYTF.

The CDR3 loop reads CSARPFGGGGYTF. The chain has TRBV20-1 and TRBJ1-2; TCRdb outputs TRBD1, but without DNA this stays unchecked. The CDR3 contains 13 residues. Looked up from germline, CDR1 is DFQATT and CDR2 is SNEGSKA (reference sequence).

The chain uses TRBV2 and TRBJ2-7; TCRdb indicates TRBD2, and absent DNA this call remains unverified. Germline V gene data show CDR1 as SNHLY and CDR2 as FYNNEI. The CDR3 has 13 amino acids. CDR3: CASGRDNTYEQYF.

The V call is TRBV7-2, the J call TRBJ1-5; the D call from TCRdb, TRBD1, cannot be confirmed without DNA. Germline V gene data show CDR1 as SGHTA and CDR2 as FQGNSA. The CDR3 covers 13 residues. The CDR3 protein is CASSLGGVQPQHF. The variable domain in full, with the rest retrieved from reference TRBV7-2 and TRBJ1-5, is GAGVSQSPSNKVTEKGKDVELRCDPISGHTALYWYRQSLGQGLEFLIYFQGNSAPDKSGLPSDRFSAERTGGSVSTLTIQRTQQEDSAVYLCASSLGGVQPQHFGDGTRLSIL.